This T cell receptor (beta chain) was recovered during a study of Ad26.COV2.S vaccination and SARS-CoV-2 variants. Study overall: Ad26.COV2.S was injected intramuscularly once or twice, 56 days apart.

The repertoire was sequenced with immunoSEQ multiplex PCR; TCRdb's copy has only in-frame clones and lacks some. The repertoire holds roughly 700,000 clones, with 70% to 90% as singletons. Overall study results and limits: Spike-specific TCR breadth was greater after Ad26.COV2.S than placebo. Participants given vaccine showed non-spike TCR breadth similar to that of placebo recipients.

Worth noting for this clone: Antigen: not known.

The V gene end was trimmed by 4 bases and the J gene end by 5 bases; junction bases not matched to a gene: 10. Germline values: CDR1 SGHNT, CDR2 YYREEE (reference sequence). The CDR3 consists of 16 residues. Indicated treatment: 15 to 20 received Ad26.COV2.S at low or high dose, single or two shots; several received placebo; per-sample allocation not given. Sampling happened 63 days after the first vaccine or placebo injection. The starting material was peripheral blood, obtained in a trial of Ad26.COV2.S vaccine versus placebo. V usage is TRBV5-4 and J usage is TRBJ2-5; TRBD1 aligns across 11 bases. The clonotype was recovered from a person between 18 and 60 years old who received the Ad26.COV2.S COVID-19 vaccine or a placebo. The CDR3 DNA reads as TGTGCCAGCAGCGCGTCCGGGACAGGGGGGATGGAGACCCAGTACTTC. Its protein is CASSASGTGGMETQYF.